These T cell receptor beta chains were read from a single sample in a study of control samples from healthy donors and cancer patients. Measured with immunoSEQ multiplex PCR; TCRdb has only the in-frame clones, and not every one. The sample carries 110,000 or so clones, 90% recorded once. Specimen: blood. The receptors derive from a human donor in good health. The donor label of this sample is uncertain. Both conserved end residues are part of each CDR3. Each record gives: V gene, D gene, CDR3 length, J gene, clone size, CDR3 DNA, CDR3 protein. The D gene is left open where the match is weak. Size is stated for part of the rows, as once, few or many counts, or as a class when the clone is expanded.

>TRBV6-2/TRBV6-3|.|11|TRBJ2-5|once
TGTGCCAGCAGCAAACAAGAGACCCAGTACTTC
CASSKQETQYF
>TRBV19|TRBD1|16|TRBJ1-5|once
TGTGCCAGTAGCGGACAGGGCCTTAATAGCAATCAGCCCCAGCATTTT
CASSGQGLNSNQPQHF
>TRBV30|.|12|TRBJ1-2|.
TGTGCCTGGAGTGCGAGAGAGGGCATGTACACCTTC
CAWSAREGMYTF
>TRBV29-1|.|11|TRBJ1-2|.
TGCAGCGTTGACACTAACTATGGCTACACCTTC
CSVDTNYGYTF
>TRBV14|TRBD1|16|TRBJ2-1|.
TGTGCCAGCAGCCAAGGGTGGACAGGGATTTACAATGAGCAGTTCTTC
CASSQGWTGIYNEQFF
>TRBV7-9|.|12|TRBJ1-1|few
TGTGCCAGCAGCACAGAGAACACTGAAGCTTTCTTT
CASSTENTEAFF
>TRBV10-3|TRBD1|14|TRBJ2-1|.
TGTGCCATCAGGTCTACAGGGGTGAACGATGAGCAGTTCTTC
CAIRSTGVNDEQFF
>TRBV5-6|.|13|TRBJ1-1|.
TGTGCCAGCAGCTTGGCCCCGAGGGGTGAAGCTTTCTTT
CASSLAPRGEAFF
>TRBV3-1/TRBV3-2|.|17|TRBJ2-1|.
TGTGCCAGCAGCCTCTTCACTCTGTTACAGGGTCATAATGAGCAGTTCTTC
CASSLFTLLQGHNEQFF
>TRBV24-1|.|16|TRBJ2-6|.
TGTGCCACCAGTGATTTACAGAGCTCTGGGGCCAACGTCCTGACTTTC
CATSDLQSSGANVLTF
>TRBV6-6|TRBD1|16|TRBJ1-3|.
TGTGCCAGCAGTTACTCCGGGACAGGGGAAGGGAGCACCATATATTTT
CASSYSGTGEGSTIYF
>TRBV6-6|.|15|TRBJ2-6|.
TGTGCCAGCTTTAAACCGGATCCTGGGGCCAACGTCCTGACTTTC
CASFKPDPGANVLTF
>TRBV5-6|TRBD1|14|TRBJ1-2|once
TGTGCCAGCAGCCCTCAGACAGGGGGCTATGGCTACACCTTC
CASSPQTGGYGYTF
>TRBV19|.|13|TRBJ1-1|.
TGTGCCAGTTCGGGACTCCAGAACACTGAAGCTTTCTTT
CASSGLQNTEAFF
>TRBV27|TRBD1|15|TRBJ2-1|.
TGTGCCAGCAAGAAACCCGACAGGGCTGACAATGAGCAGTTCTTC
CASKKPDRADNEQFF
>TRBV2|.|14|TRBJ2-1|.
TGTGCCAGCAGTGGATCGGGCGTCTGGGGGGAGCAGTTCTTC
CASSGSGVWGEQFF
>TRBV28|.|14|TRBJ1-4|.
TGTGCCAGCAGGCCCAGACAGTTAGGAGAAAAACTGTTTTTT
CASRPRQLGEKLFF